Below are 19 T cell receptor beta chains sequenced from a single sample in a study of cytomegalovirus exposure and HLA in healthy donors. TCRdb keeps only in-frame clones here, not all; method: immunoSEQ multiplex PCR. This table holds some 140,000 clones, about 88% found once. Sequencing was performed on PBMCs. These receptor sequences come from a man in his late teens or twenties in good health and CMV-seropositive.

The sample holds one count of this clone. This chain links TRBV2 with TRBJ2-2, with D possibly being TRBD1 (6 bases). This CDR3 spans 16 amino acids. V gave up 1 base and J gave up 0 bases, with 9 bases separating them. CDR1 and CDR2 (germline): SNHLY, FYNNEI. The chain's CDR3 is CASSEVGQSNTGELFF. The CDR3 nucleotides are TGTGCCAGCAGTGAAGTAGGACAGTCGAACACCGGGGAGCTGTTTTTT.

This clone was seen only once. CDR3 nucleotides: TGTGCCAGCAGTGAAGCGCTGCGGGTCACAGATACGCAGTATTTT. Its translation is CASSEALRVTDTQYF. The genes are TRBV2 and TRBJ2-3; D may be TRBD2 (5 bases). CDR1 and CDR2 (germline): SNHLY, FYNNEI. The CDR3 consists of 15 residues. Between the trimmed V and J ends, which lost 0 bases and 2 bases, there was a span of 9 bases. The full variable domain, in which reference TRBV2 and TRBJ2-3 provide the parts outside the CDR3, is EPEVTQTPSHQVTQMGQEVILRCVPISNHLYFYWYRQILGQKVEFLVSFYNNEISEKSEIFDDQFSVERPDGSNFTLKIRSTKLEDSAMYFCASSEALRVTDTQYFGPGTRLTVL.

V and J are TRBV30 and TRBJ1-1, with 9 bases aligning to TRBD1. The CDR3 has 13 amino acids. The ends lost 7 bases at V and 2 bases at J; junction bases unmatched: 5. Germline V lookup: CDR1 GTSNPN, CDR2 SVGIG (reference sequence). CDR3 in amino acids: CAFEQGANTEAFF. CDR3 DNA: TGTGCCTTTGAACAGGGGGCTAACACTGAAGCTTTCTTT.

The chain couples TRBV6-5 to TRBJ2-7; no definite D call. CDR3 length equals 12 residues. The V end was cut by 2 bases, the J end by 7 bases, with 9 bases between. CDR1 MNHEY and CDR2 SVGAGI come from the germline V gene. The CDR3 sequence is CASSYPPLEQYF. Written as DNA, the CDR3 is TGTGCCAGCAGTTACCCCCCTCTGGAGCAGTACTTC.

The chain has TRBV27 and TRBJ1-5; maybe TRBD1 (6 bases). Per germline, CDR1 MNHEY and CDR2 SMNVEV (reference sequence). With 6 bases removed from V and 3 bases from J, the gap between germline ends came to 12 bases. The CDR3 extends over 14 amino acids. CDR3 region: CASSAGADNQPQHF. CDR3 nucleotides: TGTGCCAGCAGCGCAGGGGCGGACAATCAGCCCCAGCATTTT.

The gene calls are TRBV7-2 and TRBJ2-3; no clear D. CDR1 and CDR2 from the germline V gene are SGHTA and FQGNSA. The CDR3 runs 12 residues. Between the trimmed V and J ends, which lost 4 bases and 1 base, there was a span of 3 bases. Written as DNA, the CDR3 is TGTGCCAGCAGCTCTGGCACAGATACGCAGTATTTT. Residues: CASSSGTDTQYF.

The rearrangement joins TRBV9 to TRBJ2-1; TRBD1 agrees at 9 bases. The CDR3 has 15 residues. The V and J ends lost 0 bases and 4 bases, in that order; junction bases with no gene match: 2. In germline, CDR1 is SGDLS, CDR2 YYNGEE. CDR3 DNA sequence: TGTGCCAGCAGCGTAGGGACAGGGGCATACAATGAGCAGTTCTTC. Translation gives CASSVGTGAYNEQFF.

The chain joins TRBV5-1 to TRBJ1-1; 7 bases are a match to TRBD1. The CDR3 totals 14 residues. J gave up 2 bases and V 0 bases, and 1 base lay outside the gene matches. Germline V gives CDR1 SGHRS, CDR2 YFSETQ. The CDR3 loop reads CASSLAGGNTEAFF. DNA of the CDR3: TGCGCCAGCAGCTTGGCAGGGGGAAACACTGAAGCTTTCTTT.

This chain connects TRBV7-9 to TRBJ2-5; D is possibly TRBD1 (5 bases). Germline lookup yields CDR1 SEHNR and CDR2 FQNEAQ (reference sequence). Trimming pared 3 bases from V and 5 bases from J, leaving 10 bases between. The CDR3 runs 13 residues. The CDR3 protein is CASSLAGRETQYF. CDR3 nucleotide sequence: TGTGCCAGCAGCTTGGCAGGGCGGGAGACCCAGTACTTC.

The chain recombines TRBV29-1 with TRBJ1-4; D unresolved. Trimming stripped 6 bases from V and 4 bases from J, with 9 bases between. The germline CDR1 and CDR2 sequences are SQVTM and ANQGSEA. The CDR3 covers 12 residues. CDR3 coding DNA: TGCAGCGTGACTTCTGGTAATGAAAAACTGTTTTTT. Translated, it gives CSVTSGNEKLFF.

The chain is built from TRBV5-6 and TRBJ2-1; a weak D match, TRBD2 (5 bases). Germline V gives CDR1 SGHDT, CDR2 YYEEEE. The CDR3 totals 14 residues. The ends were cut back, 4 bases at V and 1 base at J, with 9 bases in the middle. DNA for the CDR3: TGTGCCAGCAGCCCTACTAGGTCCTACAATGAGCAGTTCTTC. The encoded protein is CASSPTRSYNEQFF.

This chain joins TRBV4-3 and TRBJ2-7; 7 nucleotides match TRBD2. Germline V lookup: CDR1 LGHNA, CDR2 YSLEER. The CDR3 is 14 amino acids. V dropped 1 base and J dropped 3; count of bases not matched to a gene: 3. CDR3 bases: TGCGCCAGCAGCCAAGTCTCGGGGGGCTACGAGCAGTACTTC. Translated, it gives CASSQVSGGYEQYF.

This clone came up once. The V and J genes are TRBV19 and TRBJ1-2, with 10 bases fitting TRBD1. The junction had 4 bases not matched to a gene; V was cut back by 6 bases and J by 3 bases. The CDR3 extends over 14 amino acids. CDR1 is LNHDA, CDR2 SQIVND, per germline (reference sequence). As DNA, the CDR3 is TGTGCCAGTAGCCGGGACAGGGGCGACTATGGCTACACCTTC. This sequence encodes CASSRDRGDYGYTF.

The CDR3 nucleotides read TGTGCCAGCAGCTTGAAGAGGGAGACTGAGCAGTTCTTC. Its translation is CASSLKRETEQFF. The J gene is TRBJ2-1, the V gene TRBV7-3; a weak D match, TRBD2 (5 bases). The CDR3 spans 13 residues. V shed 3 bases and J shed 9 bases, with 12 bases lying between them. Germline-derived CDR1 and CDR2 are SGHTA and FQGTGA.

CDR3 protein: CASSGLPSTAASGANVLTF. The CDR3 DNA reads TGTGCCAGCTCAGGGTTGCCGTCGACAGCTGCCTCTGGGGCCAACGTCCTGACTTTC. The chain carries TRBV18 and TRBJ2-6; a weak D match, TRBD1 (5 bases). CDR1 and CDR2 from the germline V gene are KGHSH and LQKENI. Trimming took 5 bases from V and 0 from J, leaving 20 bases between them. This CDR3 spans 19 amino acids.

The rearrangement uses TRBV29-1 and TRBJ1-2, with 7 bases matching TRBD1. The CDR3 sequence is 13 residues long. V was clipped by 6 bases and J by 5 bases; unmatched bases: 9. The germline CDR1 and CDR2 sequences are SQVTM and ANQGSEA. The CDR3 reads CSVLQGPEYGYTF. The DNA of the CDR3 is TGCAGCGTGTTACAGGGGCCGGAGTATGGCTACACCTTC.

The rearrangement uses TRBV2 and TRBJ2-1; 9 nucleotides agree with TRBD1. The V gene end was trimmed by 7 bases and the J gene end by 1 base; junction bases not matched to a gene: 8. CDR1 is SNHLY, CDR2 FYNNEI, per germline. The CDR3 contains 16 residues. The CDR3 sequence: CASIRSDRGSYNEQFF. DNA of the CDR3: TGTGCCAGCATTCGGTCGGACAGGGGATCCTACAATGAGCAGTTCTTC. The whole variable domain, remainder taken from reference TRBV2 and TRBJ2-1, is EPEVTQTPSHQVTQMGQEVILRCVPISNHLYFYWYRQILGQKVEFLVSFYNNEISEKSEIFDDQFSVERPDGSNFTLKIRSTKLEDSAMYFCASIRSDRGSYNEQFFGPGTRLTVL.

V is TRBV9 and J is TRBJ1-1; D might be TRBD1 (5 bases). V lost 0 bases to trimming and J lost 8 bases, with 11 bases between them. There are 13 residues in the CDR3. Per the germline V gene, CDR1 is SGDLS and CDR2 is YYNGEE. The CDR3 sequence is CASSVVAGTEAFF. Written as DNA, the CDR3 is TGTGCCAGCAGCGTAGTTGCGGGGACGGAAGCTTTCTTT.

This chain uses TRBV5-6 with TRBJ2-7, with 9 nucleotides matching TRBD1. The CDR3 contains 15 residues. With 3 bases clipped from V and 2 bases from J, the junction kept 6 bases outside the gene matches. Germline V lookup: CDR1 SGHDT, CDR2 YYEEEE. This CDR3 reads CASSSPGQGTYEQYF. DNA of the CDR3: TGTGCCAGCAGCTCGCCGGGACAGGGAACCTACGAGCAGTACTTC.